Detailed here is one T cell receptor beta chain. Its antigen has not been determined. Per-base quality was not reported, and no clone a single base away is much larger than it. V loses 0 bases, J loses 5 bases, and the germline ends lie 11 bases apart. The CDR3 holds 14 amino acids from the cysteine to the phenylalanine. The CDR3 DNA has 42 bases and is translated from base 1. Per the germline V gene, SGHDT is the CDR1 and YYEEEE is the CDR2. The data were obtained in a study of OX40 agonist ivuxolimab in advanced cancers. For the wider study: Ivuxolimab was a fully human IgG2 agonistic monoclonal antibody targeting the costimulatory receptor OX40 (CD134). The paper covers the monotherapy dose-escalation part of the phase I ivuxolimab trial, which included N of about 50 patients. The purpose of peripheral TCRbeta sequencing was to test whether ivuxolimab changed TCR sequence diversity and led to clonal T-cell expansion. Of the approximately 54 patients in dose escalation, around 20 had hepatocellular carcinoma, some 15 had melanoma, 9 had renal cell carcinoma and 9 had head and neck cancer. Prior anti-PD-1, anti-PD-L1 or anti-CTLA-4 therapy was permitted, and approximately 40% of dose-escalation patients had received checkpoint inhibitors. A male proportion of around 83% and a mean age of approximately 62 years, ranging from roughly 20 to 80, were recorded for the dose-escalation cohort. Intravenous ivuxolimab was administered to patients every 2 weeks at six dose levels: 0.01, 0.1, 0.3, 1.5, 3 and 10 mg/kg. Partial responses occurred in three dose-escalation patients, of whom one had hepatocellular carcinoma and two had cutaneous melanoma.

Study-level results and caveats: Low levels of normalized T-cell clonal expansion were also seen in some patients who did not respond. The antigen specificity of the peripheral T cells that underwent clonal expansion was not determined. After ivuxolimab, more expanded clones were found on average in CD8+ T cells than in CD4+ T cells. At doses of 0.1 to 3.0 mg/kg, clonal expansion of both CD4+ and CD8+ blood T cells was observed from baseline to week 6. In partial responders in the 0.1-3.0 mg/kg groups, normalized peripheral clonal expansion was found to be among the lowest, especially among CD8+ T cells.

To sequence the TCRbeta CDR3 region, genomic DNA was isolated from the sorted cells. TCRbeta CDR3 regions were sequenced using the immunoSEQ Assay. The source is immuneACCESS, and TCRdb retained only in-frame sequences with V and J called. Part of the clones is not carried over; for the studies checked, unresolved V genes explain less than half of this, and the remainder is unexplained. This sample lists some 30,000 clones; 60% to 75% were detected once. 9.5% to 15% of the sample lies in the top ten. Patients with a history of autoimmune disease or receiving systemic immunosuppression were excluded from the trial. Peripheral blood for TCR sequencing was drawn from every dose cohort at baseline, at cycle 4 day 1 and at cycle 7 day 1. Samples came from an open-label, multicenter, first-in-human phase I dose-escalation trial of ivuxolimab. Adults with locally advanced or metastatic head and neck squamous cell, hepatocellular, melanoma or renal cell carcinoma were enrolled in the trial. CD4+ and CD8+ T cells were sorted separately from peripheral blood before TCR sequencing.

This sample comprised CD4+ or CD8+ T cells sorted from blood, obtained in a trial of the OX40 agonist ivuxolimab. The sequence was obtained from an adult with an advanced solid tumor such as melanoma, head and neck, liver or kidney cancer. The chain employs TRBV5-6 and TRBJ1-1; 6 matching bases give a weak D call of TRBD1. In nucleotides, the sequence is TGTGCCAGCAGCTTGGACAGGGTATGGACTGAAGCTTTCTTT. Translated, this is CASSLDRVWTEAFF.